Shown below are 22 T cell receptor beta chains from a single sample sequenced in a study of blood T cell repertoires in COVID-19. The table came from immunoSEQ multiplex PCR; TCRdb's copy has only in-frame clones and leaves some out. This table has about 380,000 clones, 85% appearing once. The sequenced material came from peripheral blood. All receptors derive from a woman aged 18-29 years with acute or convalescent COVID-19.

The rearrangement links TRBV6-5 to TRBJ2-5; D call uncertain. Germline CDR1 MNHEY, CDR2 SVGAGI. V lost 2 bases and J lost 0, with 7 bases in between. The CDR3 consists of 14 residues. The CDR3 nucleotides read TGTGCCAGCAGTTACGACTCGTACCAAGAGACCCAGTACTTC. It specifies CASSYDSYQETQYF.

The genes are TRBV7-3 and TRBJ1-5; TRBD1 might be the D (5 bases). CDR3 length: 14 amino acids. Deletions cut 5 bases from V and 5 bases from J, with 13 bases between. The germline gives CDR1 SGHTA, CDR2 FQGTGA. Written as DNA, the CDR3 is TGTGCCAGCAGCCAGGACAATAATTATCAGCCCCAGCATTTT. Translated, it gives CASSQDNNYQPQHF.

The chain employs TRBV5-8 and TRBJ1-2; 9 bases align to TRBD1. This CDR3 is built from 14 residues. The germline CDR1 and CDR2 sequences are SGHTS and YDEGEE. After removal of 4 bases from V and 2 bases from J, the junction contained 3 bases not matched to a gene. CDR3 sequence reads: CASSRTGVNYGYTF. The CDR3 nucleotides are TGTGCCAGCAGCAGGACAGGGGTCAACTATGGCTACACCTTC.

The gene calls are TRBV19 and TRBJ2-5; D might be TRBD1 (6 bases). The ends were cut back, 4 bases at V and 4 bases at J, with 10 bases in the middle. The CDR3 consists of 13 residues. Germline V gives CDR1 LNHDA, CDR2 SQIVND (reference sequence). CDR3 nucleotide sequence: TGTGCCAGTAGTACCGGCAGGGGAGAGACCCAGTACTTC. It codes for CASSTGRGETQYF. Using reference TRBV19 and TRBJ2-5 for the parts outside the CDR3, the full variable domain is DGGITQSPKYLFRKEGQNVTLSCEQNLNHDAMYWYRQDPGQGLRLIYYSQIVNDFQKGDIAEGYSVSREKKESFPLTVTSAQKNPTAFYLCASSTGRGETQYFGPGTRLLVL.

The genes are TRBV3-1 (or the pseudogene TRBV3-2) and TRBJ1-1, with D perhaps TRBD1 (6 bases). Germline CDR1 is LGHDT and CDR2 is YNNKEL (reference sequence). This CDR3 comprises 14 residues. Trimming took 0 bases from V and 11 from J, leaving 16 bases between them. The CDR3 is CASSQDAGGVRAFF. In DNA, the CDR3 is TGTGCCAGCAGCCAAGATGCGGGGGGCGTTCGGGCTTTCTTT.

This clone was found once. V and J are TRBV11-2 and TRBJ2-3; 14 nucleotides agree with TRBD2. V was pared by 5 bases and J by 5 bases, with 6 bases of the junction left unmatched. The germline CDR1 and CDR2 sequences are SGHAT and FQNNGV. The CDR3 sequence is 16 residues long. DNA for the CDR3: TGTGCCAGCAGCGGTAGGACTAGCGGGGGGAGAGATACGCAGTATTTT. It specifies CASSGRTSGGRDTQYF. The variable domain in full, completed from reference TRBV11-2 and TRBJ2-3, reads EAGVAQSPRYKIIEKRQSVAFWCNPISGHATLYWYQQILGQGPKLLIQFQNNGVVDDSQLPKDRFSAERLKGVDSTLKIQPAKLEDSAVYLCASSGRTSGGRDTQYFGPGTRLTVL.

This clone has a handful of counts. The chain recombines TRBV18 with TRBJ2-2; perhaps TRBD2 as D (6 bases). The CDR3 covers 15 residues. Trimming left V 0 bases short and J 1 base short, with 6 bases between. CDR1 and CDR2 (germline): KGHSH, LQKENI. CDR3 region: CASSPPSGNTGELFF. As DNA, the CDR3 is TGTGCCAGCTCACCACCTAGCGGGAACACCGGGGAGCTGTTTTTT.

The rearrangement uses TRBV27 and TRBJ2-7; weak D call: TRBD1 (5 bases). The CDR3 length is 14 residues. Germline V gene lookup returns CDR1 MNHEY and CDR2 SMNVEV (reference sequence). Trimming removed 0 bases at V and 4 bases at J, with 10 bases between. The CDR3 loop is CASSLSSRAYEQYF. CDR3 sequence (DNA): TGTGCCAGCAGTTTATCATCCAGGGCGTACGAGCAGTACTTC.

A single count supports this clone. The chain joins TRBV5-6 to TRBJ1-3; D uncertain. CDR3 length equals 15 residues. The germline V gene encodes CDR1 SGHDT and CDR2 YYEEEE. V was cut by 3 bases and J by 4 bases, with 14 bases left in between. The CDR3 sequence: CASSSPGLPGNTIYF. The DNA for the CDR3 is TGTGCCAGCAGCTCCCCAGGTCTGCCAGGAAACACCATATATTTT. Full variable domain (outside the CDR3, taken from reference TRBV5-6 and TRBJ1-3): DAGVTQSPTHLIKTRGQQVTLRCSPKSGHDTVSWYQQALGQGPQFIFQYYEEEERQRGNFPDRFSGHQFPNYSSELNVNALLLGDSALYLCASSSPGLPGNTIYFGEGSWLTVV.

The rearrangement joins TRBV25-1 to TRBJ1-2; D is possibly TRBD1 (5 bases). In germline, CDR1 is MGHDK, CDR2 SYGVNS. V was clipped by 11 bases and J by 3 bases, with 10 bases between them. CDR3 size: 11 residues. The CDR3 bases are TGTGCCGTTGCAGGGTACTATGGCTACACCTTC. Amino acid sequence: CAVAGYYGYTF.

There are a few counts of this clone. This sequence joins TRBV5-1 and TRBJ2-2; D unresolved. This CDR3 spans 12 amino acids. The germline gives CDR1 SGHRS, CDR2 YFSETQ. V was trimmed by 6 bases and J by 2 bases, leaving 5 bases between them. CDR3 nucleotide sequence: TGCGCCAGCACCTCTAACACCGGGGAGCTGTTTTTT. Its protein is CASTSNTGELFF.

This chain links TRBV28 with TRBJ1-1, with a tentative D call TRBD1 (5 bases). V gave up 2 bases and J gave up 7 bases, with 14 bases separating them. Per germline, CDR1 MDHEN and CDR2 SYDVKM. This CDR3 is 14 amino acids long. Here the CDR3 reads CASSLQTVASEAFF. The CDR3 DNA sequence: TGTGCCAGCAGTTTACAGACAGTTGCAAGTGAAGCTTTCTTT.

This clone was seen a single time. The chain combines TRBV6-2 or TRBV6-3 with TRBJ1-2; D unresolved. CDR1 is MNHEY, CDR2 SVGEGT, per germline. The ends were cut back, 4 bases at V and 4 bases at J, with 7 bases in the middle. CDR3 size: 12 residues. CDR3 amino acids: CASSLSLYGYTF. In DNA form, the CDR3 reads TGTGCCAGCAGTTTGTCCCTCTATGGCTACACCTTC.

CDR3: CASSFQPTGQETQYF. CDR3 DNA sequence: TGCGCCAGCAGCTTCCAACCGACGGGGCAAGAGACCCAGTACTTC. This rearrangement joins TRBV5-1 to TRBJ2-5, with a possible D match to TRBD2 (5 bases). The CDR3 loop spans 15 amino acids. The ends were cut back, 2 bases at V and 2 bases at J, with 13 bases in the middle. From germline, CDR1 is SGHRS and CDR2 YFSETQ.

This clone was counted a few times. The genes are TRBV14 and TRBJ2-3; D is ambiguous. The CDR3 totals 15 residues. The germline V gene encodes CDR1 SGHDN and CDR2 FVKESK. Trimming removed 0 bases at V and 4 bases at J, with 11 bases between. CDR3 coding DNA: TGTGCCAGCAGCCAAGAAGCGTTTTTACCAGATACGCAGTATTTT. Its protein is CASSQEAFLPDTQYF.

This chain links TRBV23-1 with TRBJ2-5, with 9 positions matching TRBD1. TRBV23-1 belongs to the ORF category, with a function that is uncertain. Trimming removed 2 bases from V and 2 bases from J; junction bases left unmatched: 9. This CDR3 contains 17 residues. CDR3 in DNA: TGCGCCAGCAGTCAAACCTGCGCCGGGACAGGGCAAGAGACCCAGTACTTC. Its translation: CASSQTCAGTGQETQYF.

This chain joins TRBV5-6 and TRBJ2-7; 9 bases match TRBD2. The trim removed 5 bases at V and 9 bases at J, leaving 6 bases unmatched. This CDR3 is built from 12 residues. Germline lookup yields CDR1 SGHDT and CDR2 YYEEEE. CDR3 protein: CASSVASGAQYF. In DNA form, the CDR3 reads TGTGCCAGCAGTGTGGCTAGCGGGGCGCAGTACTTC. Looking up the rest from reference TRBV5-6 and TRBJ2-7 gives the full variable domain: DAGVTQSPTHLIKTRGQQVTLRCSPKSGHDTVSWYQQALGQGPQFIFQYYEEEERQRGNFPDRFSGHQFPNYSSELNVNALLLGDSALYLCASSVASGAQYFGPGTRLTVT.

The chain carries TRBV2 and TRBJ1-1; 8 nucleotides align to TRBD1. Germline V gene lookup returns CDR1 SNHLY and CDR2 FYNNEI. The CDR3 extends over 13 amino acids. V dropped 6 bases and J dropped 3; count of bases not matched to a gene: 3. CDR3: CASRKTGDTEAFF. As DNA, the CDR3 is TGTGCCAGCAGGAAGACAGGGGACACTGAAGCTTTCTTT.

The V and J genes are TRBV6-2 or TRBV6-3 and TRBJ1-5, with 8 bases fitting TRBD1. The germline V gene encodes CDR1 MNHEY and CDR2 SVGEGT. The ends lost 2 bases at V and 6 bases at J; junction bases unmatched: 9. The CDR3 consists of 16 residues. CDR3 sequence reads: CASSYRWTGQGQPQHF. For the CDR3, the DNA is TGTGCCAGCAGTTACCGCTGGACAGGGCAGGGTCAGCCCCAGCATTTT.

This clone is a singleton in its sample. The rearrangement joins TRBV10-3 to TRBJ2-7, with D tentatively TRBD1 (5 bases). The CDR3 sequence is 14 residues long. From germline, CDR1 is ENHRY and CDR2 SYGVKD. V shed 0 bases and J shed 2 bases, with 8 bases lying between them. In DNA form, the CDR3 reads TGTGCCATCAGTGAGTCAACAGGCCCCTACGAGCAGTACTTC. This translates into CAISESTGPYEQYF.

The chain combines TRBV3-1 (or the pseudogene TRBV3-2) with TRBJ1-1, with a possible D match to TRBD1 (6 bases). Germline V gene lookup returns CDR1 LGHDT and CDR2 YNNKEL (reference sequence). The V gene lost 0 bases and the J gene lost 10 bases, with 12 bases spanning the gap. The CDR3 runs to 13 residues. This chain's CDR3 is CASSQETGLRAFF. In nucleotides, the CDR3 is TGTGCCAGCAGCCAAGAAACAGGGTTGAGAGCTTTCTTT.

The chain joins TRBV12-3 or TRBV12-4 to TRBJ1-6; tentative D call: TRBD1 (5 bases). The CDR3 consists of 11 residues. Trimming cost V 7 bases and J 14 bases, with 12 bases left between them. CDR3 amino acids: CASMMGLALHF. CDR3 nucleotides: TGTGCCAGCATGATGGGACTAGCCCTCCACTTT.